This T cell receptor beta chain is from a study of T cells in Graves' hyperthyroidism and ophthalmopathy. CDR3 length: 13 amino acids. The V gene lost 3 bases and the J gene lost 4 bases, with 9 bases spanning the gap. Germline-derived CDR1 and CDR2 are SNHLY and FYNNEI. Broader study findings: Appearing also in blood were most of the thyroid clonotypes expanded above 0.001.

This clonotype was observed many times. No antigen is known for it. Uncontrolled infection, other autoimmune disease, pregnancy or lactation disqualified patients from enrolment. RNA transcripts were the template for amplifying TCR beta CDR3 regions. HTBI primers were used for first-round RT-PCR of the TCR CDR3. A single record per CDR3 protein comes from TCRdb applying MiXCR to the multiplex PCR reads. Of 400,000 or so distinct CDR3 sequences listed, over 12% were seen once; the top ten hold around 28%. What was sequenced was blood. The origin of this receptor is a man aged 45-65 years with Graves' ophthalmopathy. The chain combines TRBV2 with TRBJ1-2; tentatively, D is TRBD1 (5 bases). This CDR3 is CASSDEGRYGYTF. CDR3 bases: TGTGCCAGCAGTGACGAGGGACGCTATGGCTACACCTTC.